The 8 T cell receptor beta chains below all came from one sample that was sequenced in a study of CXCR3-negative and CXCR3-positive naive CD8 T cells. Study results and caveats: Compared with CXCR3-negative naive cells, CXCR3-positive naive cells showed more hydrophobic TRB CDR3s.

Their recognized antigens are unknown. 5' RACE that incorporated UMI labels was used to prepare the TRB cDNA libraries. TCRdb derives one entry per CDR3 protein from the 5' RACE reads, leaving out DNA. Seen in this sample are approximately 98,000 distinct CDR3 sequences; the ten most common clones hold 1.1%. Sequencing was performed on naive CXCR3+ CD8+ T cells from blood. Noted subset: CD45RO-CCR7+CD27+CD95- naive CD8+ T cells expressing CXCR3 (TNR3+). All receptors derive from a human donor in good health. Some clones in this sample may be carry-over from other donors' samples.

This chain connects TRBV2 to TRBJ2-1. The CDR3 contains 15 residues. Germline CDR1 SNHLY, CDR2 FYNNEI. The CDR3 here is CASSEATGFYNEQFF.

The chain recombines TRBV7-8 with TRBJ2-2; TCRdb lists TRBD2, though no DNA is available to test this call. CDR1 and CDR2 from the germline V gene are SGHVS and FQNEAQ. The CDR3 totals 17 residues. The CDR3 region is CASSLGSGASNTGELFF.

V is TRBV5-1 and J is TRBJ2-6; checking the TCRdb D call of TRBD2 is not possible without DNA. Germline V gene lookup returns CDR1 SGHRS and CDR2 YFSETQ. The CDR3 extends over 15 amino acids. The CDR3 region is CASSLEGGVANVLTF.

The CDR3 loop is CASSLASDATDTQYF. The chain links TRBV5-1 to TRBJ2-3. The V gene's germline CDR1 is SGHRS and CDR2 YFSETQ. The CDR3 has 15 residues.

The chain recombines TRBV25-1 with TRBJ2-4; the D call from TCRdb, TRBD1, cannot be confirmed without DNA. The CDR3 spans 14 residues. Germline V gene lookup returns CDR1 MGHDK and CDR2 SYGVNS. This CDR3 is CASRTGIAKNIQYF.

The chain carries TRBV3-1 and TRBJ2-7; without DNA, the TCRdb call of TRBD1 cannot be checked. CDR1 is LGHDT, CDR2 YNNKEL, per germline (reference sequence). The length of the CDR3 is 14 residues. This chain's CDR3 is CASSGRDRAYEQYF.

The chain joins TRBV5-1 to TRBJ2-2; TCRdb outputs TRBD1, but without DNA this stays unchecked. Germline V CDR1 and CDR2: SGHRS, YFSETQ. The CDR3 loop spans 12 amino acids. The CDR3 region is CASSPLSGELFF.

The chain couples TRBV2 to TRBJ1-1; TCRdb designates TRBD1, a call that cannot be tested without DNA. Germline CDR1 and CDR2: SNHLY and FYNNEI. The CDR3 covers 12 residues. The CDR3 loop reads CATGTGTFEAFF.